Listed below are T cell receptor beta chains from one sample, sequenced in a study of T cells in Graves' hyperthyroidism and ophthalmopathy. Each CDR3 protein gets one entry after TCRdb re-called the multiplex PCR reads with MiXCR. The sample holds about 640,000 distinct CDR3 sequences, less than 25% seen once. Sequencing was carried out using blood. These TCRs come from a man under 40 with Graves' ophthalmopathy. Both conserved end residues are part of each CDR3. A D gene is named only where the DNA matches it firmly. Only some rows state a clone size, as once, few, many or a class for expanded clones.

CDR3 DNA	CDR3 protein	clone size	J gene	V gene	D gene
TGCAGTGCTAGAGCTCCTGGGACTAGCGTAAAGACCCAGTACTTC	CSARAPGTSVKTQYF	few	TRBJ2-5	TRBV20-1	TRBD2
TGTGCCAGCAGCTTACAATGGCCGCCCTCCTATAATTCACCCCTCCACTTT	CASSLQWPPSYNSPLHF	.	TRBJ1-6	TRBV7-3	.
TGTGCCAGCAGTGATCCTCCAGCCGAATTCCACCGGGGGGAGCTGTTTTTT	CASSDPPAEFHRGELFF	few	TRBJ2-2	TRBV2	.
TGTGCCAGCAGTCGAGGGTATTACGAGCAGTACTTC	CASSRGYYEQYF	many	TRBJ2-7	TRBV28	.
TGTGCCAGCAGGGGCAGCGGGCGTAGCACAGATACGCAGTATTTT	CASRGSGRSTDTQYF	.	TRBJ2-3	TRBV7-2	.
TGTGCCAGCAGCGTAATGCCTAGCGGGAGTCAAGAGACCCAGTACTTC	CASSVMPSGSQETQYF	.	TRBJ2-5	TRBV9	TRBD2
TGTGCCAGCAGTTCGGGACTAGCTAACACCGGGGAGCTGTTTTTT	CASSSGLANTGELFF	many	TRBJ2-2	TRBV11-1	TRBD2
TGTGCCAGCAGCATGATGAGCTTGACAGGGTTAAAGATGGGCTCCTACAATGAGCAGTTCTTC	CASSMMSLTGLKMGSYNEQFF	many	TRBJ2-1	TRBV28	TRBD1
TGTGCCAGCAGTTTCGGGGGGGGTGATCAGCCCCAGCATTTT	CASSFGGGDQPQHF	.	TRBJ1-5	TRBV28	.
TGCAGCGTTGTACTCGTGGGAGCAGATACGCAGTATTTT	CSVVLVGADTQYF	few	TRBJ2-3	TRBV29-1	.
TGTGCCAGCAAAACCCGCGGGACTACGTACTACGAGCAGTACTTC	CASKTRGTTYYEQYF	few	TRBJ2-7	TRBV6-1	TRBD2
TGTGCCAGCAGCAGTCAAGAGGGGACAGATACGCAGTATTTT	CASSSQEGTDTQYF	.	TRBJ2-3	TRBV5-6	.
TGTGCCAGCAGTTACGAACTAGCGGGACTGCGTTCTCATGAGCAGTTCTTC	CASSYELAGLRSHEQFF	.	TRBJ2-1	TRBV6-5	TRBD2
TGTGCCAGCAGCTTAAAGGATAGCGGGGTCTCCTACAATGAGCAGTTCTTC	CASSLKDSGVSYNEQFF	few	TRBJ2-1	TRBV7-3	TRBD2
TGTGCCAGCAGCCCCCGACAGGGTCCTGGGGCCAACGTCCTGACTTTC	CASSPRQGPGANVLTF	.	TRBJ2-6	TRBV7-9	TRBD1
TGTGCCAGCAGTGAATGGCAGAGCTACGAGCAGTACTTC	CASSEWQSYEQYF	.	TRBJ2-7	TRBV2	.
TGTGCCTGGACCTATTACAGGGGCAGTGGTTCACCCCTCCACTTT	CAWTYYRGSGSPLHF	many	TRBJ1-6	TRBV30	TRBD1
TGTGCCACCAGCAGAGAGAGGTGGACAGGGCTGAGCTCCTACAATGAGCAGTTCTTC	CATSRERWTGLSSYNEQFF	few	TRBJ2-1	TRBV15	TRBD1
TGTGCCAGCAGCTTAGGGTCTGGGAGGGCTGGAAATGAGCAGTTCTTC	CASSLGSGRAGNEQFF	many	TRBJ2-1	TRBV7-6	TRBD2
TGTGCCAGCTCACGAGAGAGCACTGAAGCTTTCTTT	CASSRESTEAFF	many	TRBJ1-1	TRBV18	.
TGTGCCAGCAGTTACGGGTCCGGGGAGCTGTTTTTT	CASSYGSGELFF	many	TRBJ2-2	TRBV6-6	.
TGTGCCAGCAGGAGGGACAGGCCAAACTATGGCTACACCTTC	CASRRDRPNYGYTF	many	TRBJ1-2	TRBV28	TRBD1
TGCGCCAGCAGTGCCAGCGGATCCGGGGAGCTGTTTTTT	CASSASGSGELFF	few	TRBJ2-2	TRBV10-2	.
TGTGCCAGCAGTTGGGCACGAAGGGTCCATGAGCAGTTCTTC	CASSWARRVHEQFF	.	TRBJ2-1	TRBV6-2/TRBV6-3	.
TGCGCCAGCAGCCCCCCCGGGACTAGCACCGGGGAGCTGTTTTTT	CASSPPGTSTGELFF	few	TRBJ2-2	TRBV5-1	TRBD2
TGTGCCAGCAGTGAATTAGGGGGGGCTAGTAATCAGCCCCAGCATTTT	CASSELGGASNQPQHF	few	TRBJ1-5	TRBV2	.
TGTGCCAGCAGTTTCCCCGAGAGGAACACTGAAGCTTTCTTT	CASSFPERNTEAFF	many	TRBJ1-1	TRBV12-3/TRBV12-4	.
TGCGCCAGCAGCCAAGGGACAGGGGAGACCAATCAGCCCCAGCATTTT	CASSQGTGETNQPQHF	few	TRBJ1-5	TRBV4-1	TRBD1
TGTGCCAGCAGGACAGGGATGAATTCACCCCTCCACTTT	CASRTGMNSPLHF	few	TRBJ1-6	TRBV28	TRBD1
TGCAGTGCTAGGGCGGTAGCGGGAGGTCCCAATGAGCAGTTCTTC	CSARAVAGGPNEQFF	.	TRBJ2-1	TRBV20-1	TRBD2
TGCAGCGTTCGGGCGTTAGTCACAGATACGCAGTATTTT	CSVRALVTDTQYF	.	TRBJ2-3	TRBV29-1	.
TGCGCCAGCAGCAGAGGACCGTCAGATCAGCCCCAGCATTTT	CASSRGPSDQPQHF	.	TRBJ1-5	TRBV5-1	.
TGTGCCAGCGTCAGGGATTTCTCTGGAAACACCATATATTTT	CASVRDFSGNTIYF	few	TRBJ1-3	TRBV6-1	.
TGTGCCTGGAGCGAGGGGAATCGCAATCAGCCCCAGCATTTT	CAWSEGNRNQPQHF	many	TRBJ1-5	TRBV30	.
TGCGCCAGCAGCTTATACAGGGGAACGGGTGGCTACACCTTC	CASSLYRGTGGYTF	.	TRBJ1-2	TRBV5-1	TRBD1
TGTGCCAGCAGTCGGGCGTCCCATCAGCCCCAGCATTTT	CASSRASHQPQHF	.	TRBJ1-5	TRBV7-9	.
TGTGCCAGCACCTCCTTGCGGAAGGACCACTATGGCTACACCTTC	CASTSLRKDHYGYTF	.	TRBJ1-2	TRBV27	.
TGCAGCGTAGAGAGTGGACAGGGTAACACTGAAGCTTTCTTT	CSVESGQGNTEAFF	.	TRBJ1-1	TRBV29-1	TRBD1